One sample yielded the 21 T cell receptor beta chains listed below, sequenced in a study of naive and memory T cell subsets (dated by TCRdb to about 2017). Using 3' ligation of a UMI-containing oligonucleotide to TCR cDNA, the study laid out a robust and sensitive protocol to amplify, sequence and analyze TCRs. The library was made by 5' RACE. The reads were generated on an Illumina MiSeq. Four rounds of PCR, run with the SP2 primer together with nested alpha and beta constant region primers, were used to amplify the ligated cDNA. TCRdb handled the public reads itself, with Q25 trimming in fastp and clone calling in MiXCR, and kept productive beta chains. Rows with a matching CDR3 protein are joined into one entry that keeps the most common DNA and genes. The sample profile shows tens of thousands of distinct CDR3 sequences; more than 7% of them were found once. The ten largest clones capture around 9.7% of the sample.

The receptor set was obtained from a male donor in good health.

This clonotype has only a few counts. This chain joins TRBV19 and TRBJ1-5, with 7 nucleotides matching TRBD1. The ends lost 4 bases at V and 5 bases at J; junction bases unmatched: 11. Per germline, CDR1 LNHDA and CDR2 SQIVND (reference sequence). The CDR3 runs to 16 residues. This CDR3 is CASSTLGTATYQPQHF. The CDR3 DNA reads TGTGCCAGTAGTACCTTAGGGACAGCGACCTATCAGCCCCAGCATTTT.

The rearrangement joins TRBV12-3 or TRBV12-4 to TRBJ1-4; the D gene is possibly TRBD1 (5 bases). Between the trimmed V and J ends, which lost 5 bases and 7 bases, there was a span of 14 bases. This CDR3 is 14 amino acids long. The CDR3 nucleotides read TGTGCCAGCAGTCTAGGGAGGGGCAGTGAAAAACTGTTTTTT. Protein: CASSLGRGSEKLFF.

This clonotype was recorded a few times. A junction boundary mismatches the germline segment, possibly from a read error. The genes are TRBV7-9 and TRBJ1-3; 8 bases agree with TRBD1. Germline CDR1 and CDR2: SEHNR and FQNEAQ (reference sequence). The length of the CDR3 is 17 residues. The CDR3 DNA follows: TGTTCCAGCAGCATAGGGACAGGAAATTTTCTAGGAAACACCATATATTTT. The encoded protein is CSSSIGTGNFLGNTIYF.

This clonotype was seen only a few times. The chain carries TRBV5-4 and TRBJ1-5, with D hard to call. This CDR3 region has 19 residues. V was pared by 4 bases and J by 5 bases, with 28 bases between. The germline gives CDR1 SGHNT, CDR2 YYREEE (reference sequence). The DNA of the CDR3 is TGTGCCAGCAGCCTTCCCCCTCCGGCTCGAGTCTTCAAACATCAGCCCCAGCATTTT. It codes for CASSLPPPARVFKHQPQHF.

The chain employs TRBV6-1 and TRBJ2-7; no firm D call. The CDR3 has 12 residues. The V and J ends lost 6 bases and 7 bases respectively, with 13 bases between them. Germline V gene lookup returns CDR1 MNHNS and CDR2 SASEGT. The DNA of the CDR3 is TGTGCCAGCAGCCCGCGATTTGAGGAGCAGTACTTC. Protein: CASSPRFEEQYF.

This clonotype appeared a few times. V is TRBV9 and J is TRBJ2-3, with 7 positions matching TRBD2. Germline V lookup: CDR1 SGDLS, CDR2 YYNGEE. V dropped 2 bases and J dropped 3; count of bases not matched to a gene: 6. The CDR3 is 15 amino acids. CDR3 loop: CASSVAGVRTDTQYF. CDR3 in DNA: TGTGCCAGCAGCGTGGCGGGAGTTCGTACAGATACGCAGTATTTT. Combining the CDR3 with reference TRBV9 and TRBJ2-3 gives the whole variable domain DSGVTQTPKHLITATGQRVTLRCSPRSGDLSVYWYQQSLDQGLQFLIQYYNGEERAKGNILERFSAQQFPDLHSELNLSSLELGDSALYFCASSVAGVRTDTQYFGPGTRLTVL.

This clonotype has a count of ten or more. The chain recombines TRBV29-1 with TRBJ2-1; D is undetermined. Per the germline V gene, CDR1 is SQVTM and CDR2 is ANQGSEA. Deletions cut 2 bases from V and 5 bases from J, with 13 bases between. This CDR3 is built from 14 residues. The CDR3 bases are TGCAGCGTTGAAAGCGCTCTACCCGACAATGAGCAGTTCTTC. This codes for CSVESALPDNEQFF.

This clonotype was seen a handful of times. The rearrangement joins TRBV6-5 to TRBJ2-3, with D maybe TRBD1 (6 bases). The CDR3 runs 19 residues. V was cut by 4 bases and J by 1 base, with 24 bases left in between. In germline, CDR1 is MNHEY, CDR2 SVGAGI. CDR3 protein: CASSSNRERNQVRTDTQYF. As DNA, the CDR3 is TGTGCCAGCAGTTCAAACAGGGAACGGAACCAAGTTCGCACAGATACGCAGTATTTT.

The V and J genes are TRBV18 and TRBJ2-7; 8 nucleotides match TRBD2. CDR1 is KGHSH, CDR2 LQKENI, per germline. CDR3 length: 16 residues. V was clipped by 3 bases and J by 0 bases; unmatched bases: 7. In nucleotides, the CDR3 is TGTGCCAGCTCACCGACAGGAACTAGCGGCTCCTACGAGCAGTACTTC. Translated: CASSPTGTSGSYEQYF. Complete variable domain (other parts from reference TRBV18 and TRBJ2-7): NAGVMQNPRHLVRRRGQEARLRCSPMKGHSHVYWYRQLPEEGLKFMVYLQKENIIDESGMPKERFSAEFPKEGPSILRIQQVVRGDSAAYFCASSPTGTSGSYEQYFGPGTRLTVT.

A few counts support this clonotype. This rearrangement joins TRBV30 to TRBJ2-7; D is perhaps TRBD1 (6 bases). The V end was cut by 0 bases, the J end by 6 bases, with 9 bases between. The CDR3 loop spans 12 amino acids. Germline V gene data show CDR1 as GTSNPN and CDR2 as SVGIG (reference sequence). Here the CDR3 DNA reads TGTGCCTGGAGTGTAGCAGGGGTCGAGCAGTACTTC. Encoded protein: CAWSVAGVEQYF.

This clonotype was observed a few times. The rearrangement joins TRBV27 to TRBJ2-7, with D hard to call. Germline CDR1 reads MNHEY; CDR2 reads SMNVEV (reference sequence). Trimming cost V 6 bases and J 6 bases, with 12 bases left between them. CDR3 size: 12 residues. CDR3 in amino acids: CASSIASGEQYF. As DNA, the CDR3 is TGTGCCAGCAGCATCGCCTCGGGCGAGCAGTACTTC.

The chain has TRBV25-1 and TRBJ1-2, with 12 bases aligning to TRBD1. V gave up 5 bases and J gave up 3 bases; unmatched junction bases: 7. This CDR3 is built from 16 residues. The germline V gene encodes CDR1 MGHDK and CDR2 SYGVNS. CDR3 residues: CASSLGQGAGDYGYTF. In nucleotides, the CDR3 is TGTGCCAGCAGTCTGGGACAGGGGGCTGGTGACTATGGCTACACCTTC.

This clonotype appeared many times. V and J are TRBV29-1 and TRBJ2-4, with TRBD1 matching over 10 bases. CDR1 is SQVTM and CDR2 is ANQGSEA in the germline V gene. J gave up 7 bases and V 4 bases, and 1 base lay outside the gene matches. CDR3 length: 12 residues. The CDR3 sequence is CSVGDRGNIQYF. The CDR3 DNA reads TGCAGCGTTGGGGACAGGGGTAACATTCAGTACTTC. Together with reference TRBV29-1 and TRBJ2-4, the CDR3 gives the full variable domain: SAVISQKPSRDICQRGTSLTIQCQVDSQVTMMFWYRQQPGQSLTLIATANQGSEATYESGFVIDKFPISRPNLTFSTLTVSNMSPEDSSIYLCSVGDRGNIQYFGAGTRLSVL.

V is TRBV5-1 and J is TRBJ2-7; the match to TRBD1 covers 12 bases. The CDR3 totals 19 residues. Germline CDR1 and CDR2: SGHRS and YFSETQ. With 5 bases clipped from V and 2 bases from J, the junction kept 17 bases outside the gene matches. For the CDR3, the DNA is TGCGCCAGCAGACCCGGGACAGGGGGCGCTTTCCCCTATACCTACGAGCAGTACTTC. It codes for CASRPGTGGAFPYTYEQYF.

This clonotype was seen more than once but under ten times. The CDR3 sequence is CASLRGQGGELFF. The CDR3 DNA follows: TGTGCCAGCCTCAGGGGGCAAGGCGGGGAGCTGTTTTTT. This chain joins TRBV2 and TRBJ2-2; TRBD1 matches at 8 bases. V lost 8 bases and J lost 7; bases outside the gene matches: 6. This CDR3 spans 13 amino acids. From germline, CDR1 is SNHLY and CDR2 FYNNEI.

This clonotype has ten or more counts. The V call is TRBV6-1, the J call TRBJ2-5; 10 bases align to TRBD2. J was trimmed by 2 bases and V by 3 bases; bases with no gene match: 9. CDR1 MNHNS and CDR2 SASEGT come from the germline V gene. CDR3 length: 17 residues. The CDR3 here is CASSDSAASGRQETQYF. The CDR3 coding sequence is TGTGCCAGCAGTGATTCGGCGGCTAGCGGGAGACAAGAGACCCAGTACTTC.

There are many counts of this clonotype. This chain links TRBV6-1 with TRBJ1-5; no firm D call. Germline assignment: CDR1 MNHNS and CDR2 SASEGT. This CDR3 has 15 residues. The ends were cut back, 4 bases at V and 3 bases at J, with 13 bases in the middle. The CDR3 coding sequence is TGTGCCAGCAGTGGTTACCGGGGATTCAATCAGCCCCAGCATTTT. Protein product: CASSGYRGFNQPQHF.

This clonotype was counted between two and nine times. The J gene is TRBJ2-1, the V gene TRBV7-9; 7 bases line up with TRBD2. This CDR3 region has 17 residues. Germline lookup yields CDR1 SEHNR and CDR2 FQNEAQ (reference sequence). After removal of 3 bases from V and 4 bases from J, the junction contained 12 bases not matched to a gene. The CDR3, as DNA: TGTGCCAGCAGCTTTCAGGAGGCTAGCGGACTTTACAATGAGCAGTTCTTC. This sequence encodes CASSFQEASGLYNEQFF. Combining the CDR3 with reference TRBV7-9 and TRBJ2-1 gives the whole variable domain DTGVSQNPRHKITKRGQNVTFRCDPISEHNRLYWYRQTLGQGPEFLTYFQNEAQLEKSRLLSDRFSAERPKGSFSTLEIQRTEQGDSAMYLCASSFQEASGLYNEQFFGPGTRLTVL.

This clonotype was recorded a few times. V usage is TRBV9 and J usage is TRBJ1-6; 10 bases are a match to TRBD1. The V and J ends lost 4 bases and 6 bases, in that order; junction bases with no gene match: 4. There are 15 residues in the CDR3. Germline CDR1 reads SGDLS; CDR2 reads YYNGEE. The CDR3 DNA sequence: TGTGCCAGCAGCACTAGGGACAGGGGTAATTCACCCCTCCACTTT. This translates into CASSTRDRGNSPLHF.

There are a few counts of this clonotype. V usage is TRBV18 and J usage is TRBJ2-5; 10 bases fit TRBD1. The CDR3 has 16 amino acids. The V gene end was trimmed by 3 bases and the J gene end by 3 bases; junction bases not matched to a gene: 7. CDR1 and CDR2 from the germline V gene are KGHSH and LQKENI. This CDR3 is CASSPRTGGGEETQYF. In nucleotides, the CDR3 is TGTGCCAGCTCACCGCGGACAGGGGGAGGCGAAGAGACCCAGTACTTC.

The chain carries TRBV3-1 and TRBJ1-4; 8 bases map to TRBD1. Germline V gene sequence: CDR1 LGHDT, CDR2 YNNKEL (reference sequence). V was clipped by 0 bases and J by 4 bases; unmatched bases: 13. CDR3 size: 19 residues. For the CDR3, the DNA is TGTGCCAGCAGCCAAGATCGACTGGACAGGGCTTCCTTTAATGAAAAACTGTTTTTT. Translated: CASSQDRLDRASFNEKLFF. The full variable domain, rest sourced from reference TRBV3-1 and TRBJ1-4, is DTAVSQTPKYLVTQMGNDKSIKCEQNLGHDTMYWYKQDSKKFLKIMFSYNNKELIINETVPNRFSPKSPDKAHLNLHINSLELGDSAVYFCASSQDRLDRASFNEKLFFGSGTQLSVL.